This paragraph covers one T cell receptor beta chain sequence. This table comes from immunoSEQ multiplex PCR, and its TCRdb copy is limited to in-frame clones, with some not included. The sample shows 150,000 to 200,000 clones, 87% of them seen only once. This sample is part of a study of blood T cell repertoires in COVID-19. Germline V CDR1 and CDR2: SEHNR, FQNEAQ (reference sequence). V trimming: 5 bases; J trimming: 2 bases; junction bases outside the gene matches: 7. The CDR3 length is 15 residues. The V gene is TRBV7-9, the J gene TRBJ2-7; TRBD1 aligns across 9 bases. The receptor was derived from a human donor in a cohort sampled during active COVID-19. Specimen: peripheral blood. CDR3 in DNA: TGTGCCAGCAGCGGACAGGGGACATCACCCTACGAGCAGTACTTC. As protein: CASSGQGTSPYEQYF.